A single sample is the source of the 20 T cell receptor beta chains below, sequenced in a study of T cell responses to AZD1222 COVID-19 vaccine. Sequencing was performed with immunoSEQ multiplex PCR; in TCRdb, only in-frame clones are kept and a portion is missing. The table lists 140,000 to 150,000 clones, approximately 85% of them singletons. Sequenced material: peripheral blood, taken on day 0 of MenACWY control vaccination. The receptors stem from an adult in good health.

The chain couples TRBV13 to TRBJ2-1, with D possibly matching TRBD2 (7 bases). CDR3 length: 14 residues. In germline, CDR1 is PRHDT, CDR2 FYEKMQ (reference sequence). V dropped 2 bases and J dropped 5 bases, with 10 bases sitting between them. CDR3 residues: CASSLRGADNEQFF. The CDR3 region has the DNA TGTGCCAGCAGCTTACGGGGGGCCGACAATGAGCAGTTCTTC.

The chain combines TRBV27 with TRBJ1-1, with 11 bases identical to TRBD1. J gave up 8 bases and V 2 bases, and 4 bases lay outside the gene matches. Germline V CDR1 and CDR2: MNHEY, SMNVEV (reference sequence). CDR3 size: 14 residues. For the CDR3, the DNA is TGTGCCAGCAGTTTACGAGGGACAGGGGGAGAAGCTTTCTTT. Translating gives CASSLRGTGGEAFF.

The chain links TRBV6-6 to TRBJ1-6, with a possible D match to TRBD1 (6 bases). CDR3 size: 15 residues. V was cut by 6 bases and J by 7 bases, with 16 bases left in between. The germline CDR1 and CDR2 sequences are MNHNY and SVGAGI (reference sequence). DNA for the CDR3: TGTGCCAGCAGCCAGCCAACAGGGTCGAATTCACCCCTCCACTTT. Translating it yields CASSQPTGSNSPLHF.

J is TRBJ2-5 and V is TRBV5-1; D unclear. Germline loops: CDR1 SGHRS, CDR2 YFSETQ. V dropped 4 bases and J dropped 5 bases, with 6 bases sitting between them. CDR3 length: 11 amino acids. In DNA, the CDR3 is TGCGCCAGCAGCATCGAGGAGACCCAGTACTTC. Protein: CASSIEETQYF.

The J gene is TRBJ2-1, the V gene TRBV2; no reliable D call. V dropped 8 bases and J dropped 7 bases, with 12 bases sitting between them. The germline gives CDR1 SNHLY, CDR2 FYNNEI. This CDR3 is built from 12 residues. This chain's CDR3 is CASRTVHNEQFF. The CDR3 DNA reads as TGTGCCAGCCGGACCGTTCATAATGAGCAGTTCTTC.

This clone was seen only a few times. The chain is built from TRBV11-2 and TRBJ1-3; no definite D call. Germline CDR1 reads SGHAT; CDR2 reads FQNNGV. The ends were cut back, 0 bases at V and 0 bases at J, with 6 bases in the middle. The CDR3 contains 15 residues. The CDR3 protein is CASSLDAISGNTIYF. Written as DNA, the CDR3 is TGTGCCAGCAGCTTAGATGCAATCTCTGGAAACACCATATATTTT.

V and J are TRBV5-1 and TRBJ2-2; possible D gene TRBD1, 6 bases. Germline V gene sequence: CDR1 SGHRS, CDR2 YFSETQ. The CDR3 totals 15 residues. V lost 0 bases and J 4 bases, leaving 10 bases between the germline ends. The CDR3 DNA reads as TGCGCCAGCAGCTTGGACAGGGCGGGCACCGGGGAGCTGTTTTTT. Protein: CASSLDRAGTGELFF.

This chain joins TRBV24-1 and TRBJ2-3, with a tentative D call TRBD1 (7 bases). Germline loops: CDR1 KGHDR, CDR2 SFDVKD. The CDR3 spans 17 residues. With 1 base removed from V and 2 bases from J, the gap between germline ends came to 15 bases. As DNA, the CDR3 is TGTGCCACCAGTGATTTCAGGGGGGTCGGCCACACAGATACGCAGTATTTT. It yields the protein CATSDFRGVGHTDTQYF.

This clone was seen just once. The chain combines TRBV18 with TRBJ1-5; TRBD1 is a possible D gene (6 bases). Trimming pared 5 bases from V and 3 bases from J, leaving 11 bases between. Germline lookup yields CDR1 KGHSH and CDR2 LQKENI. This CDR3 is built from 14 residues. For the CDR3, the DNA is TGTGCCAGCTCAGTACAGGGATTCAATCAGCCCCAGCATTTT. This translates into CASSVQGFNQPQHF.

The chain employs TRBV1 and TRBJ2-7; TRBD2, the table's D call, was not compared with the DNA. TRBV1 is described as a pseudogene. The CDR3 is 14 amino acids. CDR3 loop: CTSSLIAGAYEQYF. CDR3 nucleotide sequence: TGCACCAGCAGTCTGATAGCGGGGGCGTACGAGCAGTACTTC.

The count of this clone is one. The J gene is TRBJ1-2, the V gene TRBV15; no reliable D call. The V and J ends lost 0 bases and 4 bases respectively, with 12 bases between them. There are 15 residues in the CDR3. The germline V gene encodes CDR1 LNHNV and CDR2 YYDKDF (reference sequence). CDR3 coding DNA: TGTGCCACCAGCAGAGAGGTAGGGATCTCCTATGGCTACACCTTC. Its translation is CATSREVGISYGYTF.

The rearrangement joins TRBV4-1 to TRBJ2-2; TRBD2 matches at 12 bases. J gave up 5 bases and V 2 bases, and 3 bases lay outside the gene matches. The CDR3 loop spans 16 amino acids. CDR1 and CDR2 from the germline V gene are MGHRA and YSYEKL. The CDR3 region is CASSQRLAGATGELFF. The CDR3 DNA is TGCGCCAGCAGCCAACGACTAGCGGGGGCGACCGGGGAGCTGTTTTTT.

The rearrangement uses TRBV20-1 and TRBJ1-5; 11 positions match TRBD1. V lost 3 bases, J lost 6 bases, and 4 bases stayed unmatched. The CDR3 is 14 amino acids. Per germline, CDR1 DFQATT and CDR2 SNEGSKA (reference sequence). CDR3 coding DNA: TGCAGTGCTAGTGGGGACAGGGGGGGTCAGCCCCAGCATTTT. Translation: CSASGDRGGQPQHF.

The rearrangement links TRBV5-8 to TRBJ1-3; 8 positions match TRBD1. This CDR3 contains 14 residues. The germline V gene has CDR1 SGHTS and CDR2 YDEGEE. With 4 bases clipped from V and 4 bases from J, the junction kept 4 bases outside the gene matches. The CDR3 protein is CASSLGQGGNTIYF. Written as DNA, the CDR3 is TGTGCCAGCAGCCTCGGACAGGGAGGAAACACCATATATTTT.

The table lists this clone with a few counts. The chain uses TRBV14 and TRBJ1-1; 7 bases line up with TRBD1. The trim removed 2 bases at V and 1 base at J, leaving 16 bases unmatched. The germline V gene encodes CDR1 SGHDN and CDR2 FVKESK. This CDR3 region has 19 residues. The CDR3 DNA follows: TGTGCCAGCAGCCAACCGCCGGGGAAGACAGGGAATCGGAACACTGAAGCTTTCTTT. Protein product: CASSQPPGKTGNRNTEAFF. Based on the CDR3 plus reference TRBV14 and TRBJ1-1, the full variable domain is EAGVTQFPSHSVIEKGQTVTLRCDPISGHDNLYWYRRVMGKEIKFLLHFVKESKQDESGMPNNRFLAERTGGTYSTLKVQPAELEDSGVYFCASSQPPGKTGNRNTEAFFGQGTRLTVV.

The sample holds a few counts of this clone. This chain uses TRBV29-1 with TRBJ1-2, with D tentatively TRBD1 (5 bases). This CDR3 contains 12 residues. From germline, CDR1 is SQVTM and CDR2 ANQGSEA. The V and J ends lost 4 bases and 3 bases respectively, with 9 bases between them. CDR3 residues: CSVVRDHYGYTF. The CDR3 DNA reads TGCAGCGTTGTGCGGGACCACTATGGCTACACCTTC.

About this clone itself: Different DNA sequences within this sample yield the same CDR3. The J gene is TRBJ1-2, the V gene TRBV27; D possibly corresponds to TRBD1 (5 bases). CDR1 and CDR2 (germline): MNHEY, SMNVEV (reference sequence). The V end lost 3 bases, the J end lost 4 bases, and 9 bases lay between the germline ends. The CDR3 spans 13 residues. The DNA of the CDR3 is TGTGCCAGCAGTTTCCGGGGCGGCTATGGCTACACCTTC. This encodes CASSFRGGYGYTF.

This chain uses TRBV25-1 with TRBJ1-2; D not resolved. V was trimmed by 4 bases and J by 9 bases, leaving 9 bases between them. There are 11 residues in the CDR3. Per germline, CDR1 MGHDK and CDR2 SYGVNS. The CDR3 is CASSGGLSYTF. The CDR3 nucleotides read TGTGCCAGCAGTGGGGGTTTAAGCTACACCTTC.

V and J are TRBV2 and TRBJ1-5; weak D call: TRBD1 (5 bases). V lost 2 bases to trimming and J lost 2 bases, with 10 bases between them. CDR1 is SNHLY and CDR2 is FYNNEI in the germline V gene. This CDR3 contains 15 residues. The DNA for the CDR3 is TGTGCCAGCAGTGAATTGGGGGGAGGCAATCAGCCCCAGCATTTT. This translates into CASSELGGGNQPQHF. Full variable domain (remainder filled in from reference TRBV2 and TRBJ1-5): EPEVTQTPSHQVTQMGQEVILRCVPISNHLYFYWYRQILGQKVEFLVSFYNNEISEKSEIFDDQFSVERPDGSNFTLKIRSTKLEDSAMYFCASSELGGGNQPQHFGDGTRLSIL.

The V call is TRBV7-9, the J call TRBJ1-1, with a possible D match to TRBD1 (5 bases). Germline V gene lookup returns CDR1 SEHNR and CDR2 FQNEAQ (reference sequence). The CDR3 has 15 residues. Trimming shortened V by 5 bases and J by 1 base, and 14 bases separated the two germline ends. This CDR3 is CASSRPNTGNTEAFF. The CDR3 region has the DNA TGTGCCAGCAGCCGACCTAACACAGGGAACACTGAAGCTTTCTTT.